The 4 T cell receptor beta chains below come from one sample, sequenced in a study of a mutant IDH1 vaccine in newly diagnosed glioma. These receptors have no known antigen. The data were produced by immunoSEQ multiplex PCR, yet TCRdb's version contains in-frame clones alone and is incomplete. The sample yields fewer than 35,000 clones, 84% seen once. As to time point: week 47, end of study. Every single dose of the vaccine, 300 ug of mutant IDH1 20-mer peptide, came with topical imiquimod. The starting material was PBMCs, obtained from a glioma patient whose treatment included an IDH1 peptide vaccine. These receptors all stem from a man aged 25 to 40 with glioma.

This sequence joins TRBV15 and TRBJ2-7; D uncertain. The ends were cut back, 6 bases at V and 4 bases at J, with 10 bases in the middle. Germline V gene lookup returns CDR1 LNHNV and CDR2 YYDKDF (reference sequence). CDR3 length equals 12 residues. The CDR3 region is CATRGNGYEQYF. The CDR3, as DNA: TGTGCCACCAGAGGGAACGGGTACGAGCAGTACTTC.

Judged by abundance, this clone is medium-sized (0.01 to 0.1%). This chain joins TRBV2 and TRBJ1-5; possible D gene TRBD1, 6 bases. The germline V and J ends were trimmed by 6 bases and 6 bases, with 18 bases remaining between them. The V gene's germline CDR1 is SNHLY and CDR2 FYNNEI. The CDR3 is 15 amino acids. The CDR3 reads CASRAGQTSGQPQHF. The CDR3 nucleotides read TGTGCCAGCAGGGCGGGACAAACAAGTGGTCAGCCCCAGCATTTT.

The chain joins TRBV19 to TRBJ1-1; the D is unclear. V was cut by 4 bases and J by 0 bases, with 12 bases left in between. This CDR3 has 15 amino acids. Germline-derived CDR1 and CDR2 are LNHDA and SQIVND (reference sequence). The CDR3 bases are TGTGCCAGTAGTACCCAAGGACCGATGAACACTGAAGCTTTCTTT. It codes for CASSTQGPMNTEAFF.

This clone has more than one count but fewer than ten. The chain joins TRBV15 to TRBJ2-7, with a tentative D call TRBD2 (6 bases). V was pared by 8 bases and J by 3 bases, with 17 bases between. Germline V lookup: CDR1 LNHNV, CDR2 YYDKDF (reference sequence). The CDR3 has 14 residues. The CDR3 reads CATFREADFYEQYF. In DNA, the CDR3 is TGTGCCACCTTTAGGGAGGCGGACTTCTACGAGCAGTACTTC.